One and the same sample provided the 12 T cell receptor beta chains below, sequenced in a study of cytotoxic CD8 clonotypes in ibrutinib-treated CLL (dated by TCRdb to the early 2020s). Library preparation employed the immunoSEQ multiplex PCR assay. TCRdb took over this immuneACCESS table, retaining in-frame rearrangements with V and J assigned. Such tables are incomplete; in checked studies, under half of the missing clones stem from an unresolved V gene, and the remainder is unexplained. This sample is represented by fewer than 400,000 clones; over 60% of them were singletons. The top ten clones comprise approximately 6% of the sample. Sample: PBMCs, taken after 36 months of ibrutinib treatment. These receptors were obtained from a human donor with chronic lymphocytic leukemia.

This clone was seen just once. The rearrangement uses TRBV6-5 and TRBJ1-2; 11 bases agree with TRBD1. The CDR3 is made up of 14 amino acids. J lost 2 bases, V lost 6 bases, and 2 bases had no gene match. Germline assignment: CDR1 MNHEY and CDR2 SVGAGI. The CDR3 sequence: CASRRDRGNYGYTF. In nucleotides, the CDR3 is TGTGCCAGCAGAAGGGACAGGGGGAACTATGGCTACACCTTC.

There are a few counts of this clone. The chain is built from TRBV6-5 and TRBJ2-7, with D perhaps matching TRBD1 (5 bases). Trimming stripped 5 bases from V and 1 base from J, with 6 bases between. The CDR3 has 12 residues. CDR1 is MNHEY and CDR2 is SVGAGI in the germline V gene. The CDR3 spells CASSTGSYEQYF. The CDR3 DNA follows: TGTGCCAGCAGTACAGGTTCCTACGAGCAGTACTTC.

This rearrangement joins TRBV19 to TRBJ1-3; D is unresolved. V was trimmed by 6 bases and J by 0 bases, leaving 18 bases between them. This CDR3 has 17 residues. Germline V CDR1 and CDR2: LNHDA, SQIVND (reference sequence). The CDR3 DNA reads TGTGCCAGTAGGAGCCAGGCAGGTGTCGGCTCTGGAAACACCATATATTTT. This encodes CASRSQAGVGSGNTIYF. Drawing the rest from reference TRBV19 and TRBJ1-3, the complete variable domain is DGGITQSPKYLFRKEGQNVTLSCEQNLNHDAMYWYRQDPGQGLRLIYYSQIVNDFQKGDIAEGYSVSREKKESFPLTVTSAQKNPTAFYLCASRSQAGVGSGNTIYFGEGSWLTVV.

This chain joins TRBV27 and TRBJ2-6; 7 bases align to TRBD1. The junction had 8 bases not matched to a gene; V was cut back by 6 bases and J by 0 bases. Germline CDR1 MNHEY, CDR2 SMNVEV (reference sequence). The CDR3 runs 17 residues. The DNA for the CDR3 is TGTGCCAGCAGGACGACAGGGCTTTACTCTGGGGCCAACGTCCTGACTTTC. It encodes CASRTTGLYSGANVLTF.

This chain uses TRBV6-1 with TRBJ1-2; the match to TRBD1 covers 9 bases. The CDR3 is made up of 15 amino acids. CDR1 is MNHNS, CDR2 SASEGT, per germline. V dropped 2 bases and J dropped 8; count of bases not matched to a gene: 9. The CDR3 DNA sequence: TGTGCCAGCAGTGAAAGGGGGACAGGGCTGGGAGGCTACACCTTC. Translating gives CASSERGTGLGGYTF.

J is TRBJ1-2 and V is TRBV2; D remains unclear. Trimming took off 0 bases at V and 4 bases at J, with 15 bases between the two ends. Germline CDR1 and CDR2: SNHLY and FYNNEI. The CDR3 is 16 residues long. CDR3 protein: CASSEAGRGSTYGYTF. CDR3 nucleotides: TGTGCCAGCAGTGAAGCAGGCCGGGGATCCACCTATGGCTACACCTTC.

This chain links TRBV11-2 with TRBJ1-4; unclear D gene. The V gene's germline CDR1 is SGHAT and CDR2 FQNNGV. The V end was cut by 5 bases, the J end by 3 bases, with 10 bases between. The CDR3 has 14 amino acids. CDR3 sequence reads: CASSRRHPNEKLFF. CDR3 sequence (DNA): TGTGCCAGCAGCCGACGACACCCTAATGAAAAACTGTTTTTT.

The chain combines TRBV7-2 with TRBJ2-1; D is uncertain. CDR3 length equals 13 residues. The germline CDR1 and CDR2 sequences are SGHTA and FQGNSA. The V end lost 5 bases, the J end lost 9 bases, and 14 bases lay between the germline ends. CDR3 in amino acids: CASSHPNVVEQFF. As DNA, the CDR3 is TGTGCCAGCAGCCACCCTAACGTCGTTGAGCAGTTCTTC.

The V call is TRBV30, the J call TRBJ1-1; 8 bases align to TRBD1. There are 18 residues in the CDR3. The germline V gene encodes CDR1 GTSNPN and CDR2 SVGIG (reference sequence). Unmatched junction bases numbered 12, after V lost 0 bases and J lost 0 bases. CDR3 nucleotides: TGTGCCTGGAGTGTCTCCGGACAGGGAAGAAATGTGAACACTGAAGCTTTCTTT. The encoded protein is CAWSVSGQGRNVNTEAFF.

About this clone itself: Different DNA sequences within this sample yield the same CDR3. The J gene is TRBJ2-5, the V gene TRBV29-1; the D is unclear. CDR3 length equals 10 residues. Per germline, CDR1 SQVTM and CDR2 ANQGSEA. Trimming stripped 6 bases from V and 5 bases from J, with 7 bases between. CDR3 nucleotides: TGCAGCGTGGCCTTGGAGACCCAGTACTTC. Protein product: CSVALETQYF.

J is TRBJ2-7 and V is TRBV27; D uncertain. Germline V gene sequence: CDR1 MNHEY, CDR2 SMNVEV (reference sequence). The V and J ends lost 5 bases and 2 bases respectively, with 10 bases between them. The CDR3 runs 13 residues. This CDR3 is CASSSSKPYEQYF. The DNA of the CDR3 is TGTGCCAGCAGTAGTTCTAAGCCCTACGAGCAGTACTTC.

A few counts support this clone. J is TRBJ1-5 and V is TRBV4-1; no firm D call. Trimming took off 1 base at V and 5 bases at J, with 9 bases between the two ends. Germline V gene data show CDR1 as MGHRA and CDR2 as YSYEKL. The CDR3 covers 14 residues. In DNA form, the CDR3 reads TGCGCCAGCAGCCAAGGAGTGTGGGATCAGCCCCAGCATTTT. Protein: CASSQGVWDQPQHF.